A single sample is the source of the 2 T cell receptor beta chains below, sequenced in a study of blood T cell repertoires in COVID-19 (dated by TCRdb to the early 2020s). Library prep was done by the immunoSEQ multiplex PCR assay. Drawn from immuneACCESS, this table holds only the in-frame rearrangements with V and J called that TCRdb kept. Clones are partly lost; checked studies trace under half to an unresolved V gene and leave the rest unexplained. For this sample the table gives 130,000 or so clones, of which about 76% were detected only once. The ten most abundant clones make up roughly 20% of the sample. Sequencing input: peripheral blood. The receptors here all came from an older man with acute or convalescent COVID-19.

The chain links TRBV5-8 to TRBJ2-1, with D possibly being TRBD2 (6 bases). There are 14 residues in the CDR3. V gave up 3 bases and J gave up 7 bases, with 14 bases separating them. Germline values: CDR1 SGHTS, CDR2 YDEGEE. CDR3 residues: CASSWDFAINEQFF. Written as DNA, the CDR3 is TGTGCCAGCAGCTGGGACTTCGCCATTAATGAGCAGTTCTTC.

This clone turned up a few times. The rearrangement links TRBV6-1 to TRBJ2-2; D gene unclear. Trimming took off 1 base at V and 5 bases at J, with 11 bases between the two ends. CDR1 is MNHNS and CDR2 is SASEGT in the germline V gene. The CDR3 is 15 amino acids. CDR3 loop: CASSEEQVRTGELFF. For the CDR3, the DNA is TGTGCCAGCAGTGAAGAGCAGGTTAGAACCGGGGAGCTGTTTTTT.